The entry below describes one TCR beta chain. Sequence at one end of the junction differs from germline and may be a read error. The sample originates from a study of beta chain features in type 1 diabetes. CDR3 length equals 14 residues. Germline V gene data show CDR1 as SGHTA and CDR2 as FQGNSA. Each sorted fraction was over 95% pure. Expressed TCRB transcripts were sequenced because the entire RNA isolate underwent reverse transcription. Approximately 4 million reads on average were seen across naive, central memory and regulatory T cell samples. TCRdb's copy holds only in-frame clones and misses some; the assay was immunoSEQ multiplex PCR. The sample has roughly 140,000 clones, about 50% seen once.

This sequence joins TRBV7-2 and TRBJ2-1, with 7 bases fitting TRBD1. The receptor was isolated from a man aged 18 to 35 in good health. Sequencing was performed on Tregs from blood. The CDR3 DNA is TGTGCCAGCAGTTTAGATGCCGGGACAGTGGTACAGTTCTTC. The encoded protein is CASSLDAGTVVQFF.